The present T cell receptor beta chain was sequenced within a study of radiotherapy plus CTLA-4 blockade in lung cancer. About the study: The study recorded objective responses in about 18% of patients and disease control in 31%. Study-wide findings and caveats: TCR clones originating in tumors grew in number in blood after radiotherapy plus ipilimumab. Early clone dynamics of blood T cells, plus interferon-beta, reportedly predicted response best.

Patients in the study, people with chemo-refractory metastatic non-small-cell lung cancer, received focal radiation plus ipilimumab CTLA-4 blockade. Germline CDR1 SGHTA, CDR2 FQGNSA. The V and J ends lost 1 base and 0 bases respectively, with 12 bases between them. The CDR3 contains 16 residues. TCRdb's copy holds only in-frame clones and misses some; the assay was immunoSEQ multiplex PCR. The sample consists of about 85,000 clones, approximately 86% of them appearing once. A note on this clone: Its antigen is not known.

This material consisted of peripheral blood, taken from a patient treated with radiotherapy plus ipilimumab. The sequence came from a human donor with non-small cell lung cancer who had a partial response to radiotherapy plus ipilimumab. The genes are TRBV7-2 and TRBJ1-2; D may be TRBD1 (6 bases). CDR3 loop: CASSLGGLFPNYGYTF. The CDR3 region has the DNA TGTGCCAGCAGCTTAGGGGGGCTCTTCCCTAACTATGGCTACACCTTC.